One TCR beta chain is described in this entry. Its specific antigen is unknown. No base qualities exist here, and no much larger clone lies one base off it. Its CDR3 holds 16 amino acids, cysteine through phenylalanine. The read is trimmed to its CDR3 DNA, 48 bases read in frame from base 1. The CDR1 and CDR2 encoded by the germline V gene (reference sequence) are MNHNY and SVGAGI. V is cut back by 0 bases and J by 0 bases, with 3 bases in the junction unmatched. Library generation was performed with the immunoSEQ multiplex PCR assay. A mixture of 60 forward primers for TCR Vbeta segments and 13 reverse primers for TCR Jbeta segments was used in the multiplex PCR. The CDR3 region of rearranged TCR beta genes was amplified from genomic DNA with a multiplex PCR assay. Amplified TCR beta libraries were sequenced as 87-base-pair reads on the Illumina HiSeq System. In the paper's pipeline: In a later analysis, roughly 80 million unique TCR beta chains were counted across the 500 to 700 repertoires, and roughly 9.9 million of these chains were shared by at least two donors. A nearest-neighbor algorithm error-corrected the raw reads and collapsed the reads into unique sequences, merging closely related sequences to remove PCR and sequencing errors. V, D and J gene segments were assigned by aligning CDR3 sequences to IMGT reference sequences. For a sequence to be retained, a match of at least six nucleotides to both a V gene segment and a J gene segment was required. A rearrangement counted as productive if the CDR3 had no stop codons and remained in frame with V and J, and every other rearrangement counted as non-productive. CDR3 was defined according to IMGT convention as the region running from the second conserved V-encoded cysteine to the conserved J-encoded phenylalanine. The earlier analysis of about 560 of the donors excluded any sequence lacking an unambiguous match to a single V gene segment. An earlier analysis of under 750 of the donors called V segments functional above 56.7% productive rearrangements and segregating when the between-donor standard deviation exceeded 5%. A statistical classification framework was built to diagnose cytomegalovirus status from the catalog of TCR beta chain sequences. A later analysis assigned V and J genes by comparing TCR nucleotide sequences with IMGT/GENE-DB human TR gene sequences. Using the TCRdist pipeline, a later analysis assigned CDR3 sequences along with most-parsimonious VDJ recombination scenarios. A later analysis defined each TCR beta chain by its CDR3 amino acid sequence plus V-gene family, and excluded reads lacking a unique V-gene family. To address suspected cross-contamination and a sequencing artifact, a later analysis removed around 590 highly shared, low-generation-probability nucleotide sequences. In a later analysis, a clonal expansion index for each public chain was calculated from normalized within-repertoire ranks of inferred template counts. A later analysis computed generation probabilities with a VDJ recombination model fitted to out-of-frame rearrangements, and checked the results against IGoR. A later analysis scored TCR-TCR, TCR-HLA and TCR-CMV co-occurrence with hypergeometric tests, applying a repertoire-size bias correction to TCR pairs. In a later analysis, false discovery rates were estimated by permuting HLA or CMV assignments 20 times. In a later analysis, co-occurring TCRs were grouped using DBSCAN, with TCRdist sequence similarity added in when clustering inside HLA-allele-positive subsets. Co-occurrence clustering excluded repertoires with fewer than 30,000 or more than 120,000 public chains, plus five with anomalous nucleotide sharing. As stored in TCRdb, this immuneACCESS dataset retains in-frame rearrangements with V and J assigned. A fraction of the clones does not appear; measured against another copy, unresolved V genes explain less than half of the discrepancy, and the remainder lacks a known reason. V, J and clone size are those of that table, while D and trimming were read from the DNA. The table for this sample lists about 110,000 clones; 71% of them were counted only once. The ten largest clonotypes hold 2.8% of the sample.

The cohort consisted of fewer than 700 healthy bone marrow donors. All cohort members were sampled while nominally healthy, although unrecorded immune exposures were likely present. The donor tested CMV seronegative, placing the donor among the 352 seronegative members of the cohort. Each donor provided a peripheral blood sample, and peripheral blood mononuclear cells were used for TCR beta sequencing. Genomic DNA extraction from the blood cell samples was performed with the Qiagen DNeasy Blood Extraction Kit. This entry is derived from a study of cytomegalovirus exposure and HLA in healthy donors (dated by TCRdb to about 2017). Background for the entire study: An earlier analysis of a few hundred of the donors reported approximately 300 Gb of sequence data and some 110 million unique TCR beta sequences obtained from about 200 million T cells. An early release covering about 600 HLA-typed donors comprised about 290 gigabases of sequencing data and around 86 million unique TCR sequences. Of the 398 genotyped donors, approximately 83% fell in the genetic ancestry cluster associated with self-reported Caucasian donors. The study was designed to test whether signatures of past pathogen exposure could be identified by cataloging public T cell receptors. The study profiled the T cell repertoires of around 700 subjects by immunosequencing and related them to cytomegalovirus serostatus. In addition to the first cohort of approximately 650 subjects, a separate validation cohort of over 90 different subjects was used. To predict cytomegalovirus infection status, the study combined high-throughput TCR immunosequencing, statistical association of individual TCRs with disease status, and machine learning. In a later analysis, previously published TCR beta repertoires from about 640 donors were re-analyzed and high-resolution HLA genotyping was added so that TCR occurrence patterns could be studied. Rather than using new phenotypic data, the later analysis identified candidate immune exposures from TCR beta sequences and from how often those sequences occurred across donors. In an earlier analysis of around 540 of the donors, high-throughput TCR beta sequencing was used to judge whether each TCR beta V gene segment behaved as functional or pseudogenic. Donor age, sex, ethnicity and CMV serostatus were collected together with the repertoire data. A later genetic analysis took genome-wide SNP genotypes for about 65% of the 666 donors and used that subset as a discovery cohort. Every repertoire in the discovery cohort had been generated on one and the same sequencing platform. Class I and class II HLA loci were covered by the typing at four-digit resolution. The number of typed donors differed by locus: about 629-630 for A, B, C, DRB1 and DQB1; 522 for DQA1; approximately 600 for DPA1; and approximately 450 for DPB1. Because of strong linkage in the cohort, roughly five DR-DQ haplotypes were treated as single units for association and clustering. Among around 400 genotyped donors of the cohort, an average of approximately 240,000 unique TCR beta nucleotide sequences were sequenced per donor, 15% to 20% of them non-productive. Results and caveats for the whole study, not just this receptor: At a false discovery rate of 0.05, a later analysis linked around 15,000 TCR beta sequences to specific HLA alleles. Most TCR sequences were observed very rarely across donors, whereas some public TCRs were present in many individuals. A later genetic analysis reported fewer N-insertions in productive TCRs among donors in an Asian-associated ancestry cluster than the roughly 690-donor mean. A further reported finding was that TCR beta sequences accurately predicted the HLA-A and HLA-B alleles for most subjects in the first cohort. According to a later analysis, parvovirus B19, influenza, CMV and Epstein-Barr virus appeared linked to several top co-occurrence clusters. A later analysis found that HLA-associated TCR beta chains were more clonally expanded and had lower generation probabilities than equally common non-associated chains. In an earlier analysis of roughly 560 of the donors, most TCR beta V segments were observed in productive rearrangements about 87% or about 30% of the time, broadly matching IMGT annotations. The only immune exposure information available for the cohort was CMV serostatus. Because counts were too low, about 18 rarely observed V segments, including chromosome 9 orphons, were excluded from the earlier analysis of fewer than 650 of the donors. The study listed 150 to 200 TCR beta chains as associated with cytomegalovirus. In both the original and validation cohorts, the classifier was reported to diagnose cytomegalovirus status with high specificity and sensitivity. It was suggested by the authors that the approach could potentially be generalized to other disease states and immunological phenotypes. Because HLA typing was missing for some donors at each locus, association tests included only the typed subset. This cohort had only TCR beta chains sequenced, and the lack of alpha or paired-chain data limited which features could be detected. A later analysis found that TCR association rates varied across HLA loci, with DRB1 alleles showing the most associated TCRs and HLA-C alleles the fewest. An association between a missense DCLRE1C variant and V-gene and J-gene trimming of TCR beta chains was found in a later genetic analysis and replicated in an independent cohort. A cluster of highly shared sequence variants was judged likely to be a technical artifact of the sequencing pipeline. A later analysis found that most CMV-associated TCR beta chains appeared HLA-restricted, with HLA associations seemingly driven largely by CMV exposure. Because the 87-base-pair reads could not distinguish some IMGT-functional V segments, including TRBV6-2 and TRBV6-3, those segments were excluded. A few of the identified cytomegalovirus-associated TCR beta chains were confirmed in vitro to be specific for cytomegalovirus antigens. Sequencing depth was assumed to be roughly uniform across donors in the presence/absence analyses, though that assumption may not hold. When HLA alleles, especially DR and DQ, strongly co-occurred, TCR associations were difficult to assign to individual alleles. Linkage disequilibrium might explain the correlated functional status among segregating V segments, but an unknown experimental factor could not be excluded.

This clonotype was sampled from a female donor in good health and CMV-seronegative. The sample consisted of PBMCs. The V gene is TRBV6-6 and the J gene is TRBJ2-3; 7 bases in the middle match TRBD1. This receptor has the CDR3 CASSYSGTESTDTQYF. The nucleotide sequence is TGTGCCAGCAGTTACTCCGGGACAGAGAGCACAGATACGCAGTATTTT.